Below, one T cell receptor beta chain is given with its context. Its antigen is currently unknown. Time point meaning: blood 4 weeks post-SBRT, at nephrectomy. Described treatment: 15 Gy SBRT to primary tumor, nephrectomy 4 weeks later. Nephrectomy followed 15 Gy stereotactic body radiation by 4 weeks. The sample originates from a study of radiation and T cells in renal cell carcinoma. General study points: No pretreatment tumor biopsies were available for baseline clonotypes.

TCRdb's copy holds only in-frame clones and misses some; the assay was immunoSEQ multiplex PCR. The table shows about 86,000 clones, with approximately 80% occurring only once. This receptor was obtained from a man aged 45-65 years with renal cell carcinoma. Sample: blood, taken from a patient whose treatment included radiotherapy and nephrectomy.

DNA for the CDR3: TGCGCCAGCAGCTTGGCCACGGGGGGATTAGTCACCGGGGAGCTGTTTTTT. Amino acids: CASSLATGGLVTGELFF. The chain recombines TRBV5-1 with TRBJ2-2; TRBD2 agrees at 7 bases. V was pared by 0 bases and J by 4 bases, with 9 bases of the junction left unmatched. This CDR3 spans 17 amino acids. Germline lookup yields CDR1 SGHRS and CDR2 YFSETQ.